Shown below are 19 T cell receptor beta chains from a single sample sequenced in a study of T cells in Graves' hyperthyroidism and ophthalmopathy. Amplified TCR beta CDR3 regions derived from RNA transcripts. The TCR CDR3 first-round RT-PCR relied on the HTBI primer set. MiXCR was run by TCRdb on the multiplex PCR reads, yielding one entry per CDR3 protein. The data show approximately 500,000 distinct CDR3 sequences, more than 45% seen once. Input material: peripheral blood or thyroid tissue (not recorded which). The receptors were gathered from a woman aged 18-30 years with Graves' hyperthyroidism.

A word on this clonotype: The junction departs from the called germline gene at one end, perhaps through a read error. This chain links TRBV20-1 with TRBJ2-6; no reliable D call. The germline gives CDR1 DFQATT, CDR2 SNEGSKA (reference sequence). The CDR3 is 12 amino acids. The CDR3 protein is CSATSGVNVLTF. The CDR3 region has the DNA TGCAGTGCTACCTCTGGGGTCAACGTCCTGACTTTC.

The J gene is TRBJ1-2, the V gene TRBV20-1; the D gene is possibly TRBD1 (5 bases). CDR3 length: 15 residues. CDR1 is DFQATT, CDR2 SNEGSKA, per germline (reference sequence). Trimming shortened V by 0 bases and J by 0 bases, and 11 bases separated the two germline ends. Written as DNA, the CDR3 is TGCAGTGCTAGAGAGCGGGACGGAGCTAACTATGGCTACACCTTC. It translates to CSARERDGANYGYTF.

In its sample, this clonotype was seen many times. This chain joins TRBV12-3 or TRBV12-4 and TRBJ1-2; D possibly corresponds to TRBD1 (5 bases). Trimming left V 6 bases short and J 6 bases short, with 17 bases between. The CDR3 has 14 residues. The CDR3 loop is CASREMGRAHGYTF. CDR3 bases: TGTGCCAGCAGGGAAATGGGCAGGGCCCATGGCTACACCTTC.

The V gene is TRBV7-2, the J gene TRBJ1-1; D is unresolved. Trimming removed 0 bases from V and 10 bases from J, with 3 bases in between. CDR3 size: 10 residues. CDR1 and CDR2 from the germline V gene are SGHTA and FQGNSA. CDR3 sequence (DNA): TGTGCCAGCAGCTTAGCTACAGCTTTCTTT. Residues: CASSLATAFF. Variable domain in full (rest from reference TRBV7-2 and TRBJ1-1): GAGVSQSPSNKVTEKGKDVELRCDPISGHTALYWYRQSLGQGLEFLIYFQGNSAPDKSGLPSDRFSAERTGGSVSTLTIQRTQQEDSAVYLCASSLATAFFGQGTRLTVV.

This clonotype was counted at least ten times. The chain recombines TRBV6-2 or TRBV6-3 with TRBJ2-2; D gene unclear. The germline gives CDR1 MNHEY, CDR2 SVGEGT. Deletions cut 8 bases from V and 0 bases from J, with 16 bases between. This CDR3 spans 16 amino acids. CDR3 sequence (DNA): TGTGCCAGCTTAGGGCAGGCAATCACGAACACCGGGGAGCTGTTTTTT. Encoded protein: CASLGQAITNTGELFF.

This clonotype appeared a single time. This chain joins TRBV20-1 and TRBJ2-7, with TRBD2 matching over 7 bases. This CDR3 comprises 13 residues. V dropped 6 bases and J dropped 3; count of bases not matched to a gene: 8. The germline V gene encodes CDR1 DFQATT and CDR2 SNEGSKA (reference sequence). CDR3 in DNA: TGCAGTGCAGGGAGGGGCCATGGCTACGAGCAGTACTTC. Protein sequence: CSAGRGHGYEQYF.

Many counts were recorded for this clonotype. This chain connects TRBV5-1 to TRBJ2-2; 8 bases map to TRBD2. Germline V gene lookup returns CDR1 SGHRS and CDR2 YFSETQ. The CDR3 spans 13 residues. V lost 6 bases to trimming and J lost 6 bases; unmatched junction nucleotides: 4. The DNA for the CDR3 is TGCGCCAGCACCTGGACTAGCTCCGGGGAGCTGTTTTTT. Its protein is CASTWTSSGELFF.

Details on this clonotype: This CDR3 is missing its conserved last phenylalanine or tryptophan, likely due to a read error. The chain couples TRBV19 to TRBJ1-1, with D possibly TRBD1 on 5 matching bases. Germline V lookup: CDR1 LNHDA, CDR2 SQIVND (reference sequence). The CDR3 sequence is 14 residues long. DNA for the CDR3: TGTACCAGTAGGGAGGACAACATGAACACTGAGGCTTTCCTT. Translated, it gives CTSREDNMNTEAFL.

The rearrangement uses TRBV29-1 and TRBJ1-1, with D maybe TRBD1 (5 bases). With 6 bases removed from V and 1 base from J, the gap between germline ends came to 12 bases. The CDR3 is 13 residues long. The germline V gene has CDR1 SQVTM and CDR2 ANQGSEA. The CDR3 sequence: CSVDRGSNTEAFF. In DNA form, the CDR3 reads TGCAGCGTAGATCGGGGGTCGAACACTGAAGCTTTCTTT. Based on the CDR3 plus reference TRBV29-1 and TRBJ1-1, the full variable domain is SAVISQKPSRDICQRGTSLTIQCQVDSQVTMMFWYRQQPGQSLTLIATANQGSEATYESGFVIDKFPISRPNLTFSTLTVSNMSPEDSSIYLCSVDRGSNTEAFFGQGTRLTVV.

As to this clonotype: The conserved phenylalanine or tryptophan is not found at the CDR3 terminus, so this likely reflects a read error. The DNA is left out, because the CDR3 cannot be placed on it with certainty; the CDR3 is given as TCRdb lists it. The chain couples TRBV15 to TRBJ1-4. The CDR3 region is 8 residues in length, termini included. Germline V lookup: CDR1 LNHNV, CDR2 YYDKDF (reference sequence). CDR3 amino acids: CATSRDGV.

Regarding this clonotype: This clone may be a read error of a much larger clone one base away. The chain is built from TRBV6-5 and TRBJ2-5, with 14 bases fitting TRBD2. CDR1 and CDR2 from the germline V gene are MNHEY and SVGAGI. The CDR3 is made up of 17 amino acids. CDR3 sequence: CACRRGLAGGIQETQYF. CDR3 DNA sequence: TGTGCCTGCAGGCGCGGACTAGCGGGAGGCATCCAAGAGACCCAGTACTTC.

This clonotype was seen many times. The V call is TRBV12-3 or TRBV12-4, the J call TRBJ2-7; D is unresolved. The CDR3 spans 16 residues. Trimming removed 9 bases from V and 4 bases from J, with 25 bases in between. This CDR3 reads CASEDPESHILYEQYF. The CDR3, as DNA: TGTGCCAGTGAAGATCCGGAGAGTCACATACTGTACGAGCAGTACTTC.

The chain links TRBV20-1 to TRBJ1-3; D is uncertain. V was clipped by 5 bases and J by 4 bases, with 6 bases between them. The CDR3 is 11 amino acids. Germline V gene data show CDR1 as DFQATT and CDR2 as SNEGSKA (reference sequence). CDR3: CSAVAGNTIYF. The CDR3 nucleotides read TGCAGTGCTGTGGCCGGAAACACCATATATTTT.

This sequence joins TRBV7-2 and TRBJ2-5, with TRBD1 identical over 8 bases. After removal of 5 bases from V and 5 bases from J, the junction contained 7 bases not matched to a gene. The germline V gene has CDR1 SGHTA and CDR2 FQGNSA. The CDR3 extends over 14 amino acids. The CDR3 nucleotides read TGTGCCAGCAGCCCGATAGGGACAGGCGAGACCCAGTACTTC. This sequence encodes CASSPIGTGETQYF.

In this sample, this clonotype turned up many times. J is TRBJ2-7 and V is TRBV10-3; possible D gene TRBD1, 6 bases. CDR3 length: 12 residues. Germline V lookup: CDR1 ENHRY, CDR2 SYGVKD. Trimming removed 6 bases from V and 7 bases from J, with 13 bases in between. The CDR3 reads CAISPTGMEQYF. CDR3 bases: TGTGCCATCAGCCCTACAGGGATGGAGCAGTACTTC.

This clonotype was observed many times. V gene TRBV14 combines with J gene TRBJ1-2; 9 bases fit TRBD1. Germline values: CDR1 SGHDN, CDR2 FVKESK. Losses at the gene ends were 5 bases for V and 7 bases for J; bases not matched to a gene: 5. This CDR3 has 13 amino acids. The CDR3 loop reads CASSEDRGRGYTF. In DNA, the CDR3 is TGTGCCAGCAGCGAGGACAGGGGCCGTGGCTACACCTTC.

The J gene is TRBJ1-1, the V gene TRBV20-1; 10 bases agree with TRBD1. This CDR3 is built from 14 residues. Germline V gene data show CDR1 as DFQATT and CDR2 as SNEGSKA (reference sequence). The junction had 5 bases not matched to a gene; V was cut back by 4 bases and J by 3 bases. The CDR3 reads CSAKVGTGDTEAFF. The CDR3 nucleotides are TGCAGTGCTAAGGTAGGGACAGGGGACACTGAAGCTTTCTTT.

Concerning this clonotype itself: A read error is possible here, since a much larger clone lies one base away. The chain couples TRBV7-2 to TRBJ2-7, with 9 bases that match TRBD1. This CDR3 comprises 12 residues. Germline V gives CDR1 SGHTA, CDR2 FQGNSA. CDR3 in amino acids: CASSLSGTGQCF. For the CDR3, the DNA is TGTGCCAGCAGCTTAAGCGGGACAGGGCAATGCTTC.

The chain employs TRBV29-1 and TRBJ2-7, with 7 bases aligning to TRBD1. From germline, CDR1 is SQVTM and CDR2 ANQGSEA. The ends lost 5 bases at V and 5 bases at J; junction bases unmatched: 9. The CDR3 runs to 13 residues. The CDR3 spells CSVPGQGDDEQYF. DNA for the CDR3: TGCAGCGTTCCCGGTCAGGGGGACGACGAGCAGTACTTC.